Sequencing of this T cell receptor beta chain was carried out in a study of blood T cell repertoires in COVID-19. The germline gives CDR1 LNHDA, CDR2 SQIVND (reference sequence). The CDR3 is 11 amino acids. Trimming cost V 6 bases and J 7 bases, with 10 bases left between them. Sequencing used immunoSEQ multiplex PCR; TCRdb keeps in-frame clones, though not all of them. Here the sample spans about 140,000 clones, almost 80% being singletons. Cohort allocation depended upon clinical history that participants reported. The chain couples TRBV19 to TRBJ2-7, with D possibly being TRBD1 (6 bases). The TCR comes from a woman between 45 and 60 years old who had recovered from COVID-19. Sequenced material: PBMCs or T cells enriched from blood (not recorded which). The CDR3 DNA follows: TGTGCCAGTAGGCAAACAGGGGAGCAGTACTTC. Translated, it gives CASRQTGEQYF.